This T cell receptor (beta chain) was sequenced during a study of blood T cells in healthy people across ages. Points from the study as a whole: As age increased, TCR beta diversity per million T cells fell in a roughly linear fashion.

The CDR3 has 14 amino acids. From germline, CDR1 is DFQATT and CDR2 SNEGSKA (reference sequence). A second roughly 7 to 11 cycle PCR used barcoded and J-beta primers. TCRdb recomputed calls from the 5' RACE reads with MiXCR, one row per CDR3 protein. The sample consists of approximately 880,000 distinct CDR3 sequences, about 44% of them appearing once. As regards this clonotype: Its antigen is undetermined.

The V call is TRBV20-1, the J call TRBJ2-7; a weak D match, TRBD1 (6 bases). The closer fit of TRBJ2-5 to the DNA end suggests the J call may be wrong. The specimen was blood. This clonotype was sampled from a man in his thirties or forties in good health. The CDR3 coding sequence is TGCAGTGCTACAAGGGGGAGTGGGAAGGAGACCCAGTACTTC. Translation gives CSATRGSGKETQYF.